The source of this T cell receptor beta chain is a study of early T cells in non-severe SARS-CoV-2 infection. This clonotype came up many times. Between the trimmed V and J ends, which lost 2 bases and 4 bases, there was a span of 6 bases. The CDR3 runs to 11 residues. Germline-derived CDR1 and CDR2 are DFQATT and SNEGSKA (reference sequence). Each CDR3 protein gets one entry after TCRdb re-called the 5' RACE reads with MiXCR. The table records about 60,000 distinct CDR3 sequences, roughly 12% of them present only once. The sequenced sample consisted of whole blood. This chain links TRBV20-1 with TRBJ2-7; D is undetermined. The receptor was derived from an adult who was a healthcare worker with PCR-confirmed SARS-CoV-2 infection or an uninfected control (not recorded which). The CDR3 DNA reads as TGCAGTGCTAGACTCGCGTACGAGCAGTACTTC. Encoded protein: CSARLAYEQYF.